The entry below describes one TCR beta chain. Generated by immunoSEQ multiplex PCR, the TCRdb table keeps only in-frame clones and is missing some. The sample carries 13,000 or so clones, just under 95% recorded once. The sample belongs to a study of T cell clonotyping in hematopoietic cell transplantation. This CDR3 has 13 amino acids. Germline-derived CDR1 and CDR2 are SGHDT and YYEEEE. The V end was cut by 1 base, the J end by 4 bases, with 8 bases between. The receptor was isolated from a female patient in her forties or fifties who had an allogeneic stem cell transplant from an unrelated donor, so the T cells may come from the graft donor. Some clones in this sample may be carry-over from other donors' samples. This sequence joins TRBV5-6 and TRBJ1-1, with a weak D call TRBD1 (5 bases). The sequenced sample was PBMCs, obtained 100 days after allogeneic stem cell transplant. The CDR3 sequence is CASSLRGGTEAFF. The CDR3 nucleotides are TGTGCCAGCAGCTTGAGGGGCGGCACTGAAGCTTTCTTT.